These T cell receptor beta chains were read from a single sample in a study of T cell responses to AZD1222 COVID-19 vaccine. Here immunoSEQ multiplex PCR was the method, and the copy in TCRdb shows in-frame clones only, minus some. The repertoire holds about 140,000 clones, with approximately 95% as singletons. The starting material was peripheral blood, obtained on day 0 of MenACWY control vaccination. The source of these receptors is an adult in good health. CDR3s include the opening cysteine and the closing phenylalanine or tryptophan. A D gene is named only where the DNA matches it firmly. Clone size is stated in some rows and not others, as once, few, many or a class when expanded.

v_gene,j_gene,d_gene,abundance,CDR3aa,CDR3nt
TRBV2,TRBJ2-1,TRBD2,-,CASMASGTSGTGSYNEQFF,TGTGCCAGCATGGCCTCCGGGACTAGCGGGACTGGGTCCTACAATGAGCAGTTCTTC
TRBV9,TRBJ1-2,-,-,CASSVVEGYGYTF,TGTGCCAGCAGCGTAGTAGAAGGGTATGGCTACACCTTC
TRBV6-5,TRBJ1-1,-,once,CASSYSTESEAFF,TGTGCCAGCAGTTACTCGACAGAGTCTGAAGCTTTCTTT
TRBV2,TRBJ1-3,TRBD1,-,CASNFSRGLDTIYF,TGTGCCAGCAACTTCTCGAGGGGGCTAGACACCATATATTTT
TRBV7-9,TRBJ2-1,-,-,CASSPRGAGYNEQFF,TGTGCCAGCAGCCCCCGGGGGGCAGGGTACAATGAGCAGTTCTTC
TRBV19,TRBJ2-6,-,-,CASSIGADPRSGANVLTF,TGTGCCAGTAGTATAGGGGCCGACCCGCGCTCTGGGGCCAACGTCCTGACTTTC
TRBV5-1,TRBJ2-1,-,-,CASSLVRGGEQFF,TGCGCCAGCAGCTTGGTCAGGGGCGGGGAGCAGTTCTTC
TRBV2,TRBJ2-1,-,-,CASRQGRQVGLDNEQFF,TGTGCCAGCAGACAGGGCCGACAGGTTGGTTTGGATAATGAGCAGTTCTTC
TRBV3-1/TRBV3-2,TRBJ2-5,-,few,CASSEGQAVETQYF,TGTGCCAGCAGCGAGGGCCAAGCAGTGGAGACCCAGTACTTC
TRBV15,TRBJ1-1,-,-,CATSTREGTEAFF,TGTGCCACCAGCACCCGAGAGGGGACTGAAGCTTTCTTT
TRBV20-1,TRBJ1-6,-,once,CSASSSYNSPLHF,TGCAGTGCTAGTAGCTCCTATAATTCACCCCTCCACTTT
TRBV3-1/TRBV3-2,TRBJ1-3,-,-,CASSQQASRAVENTIYF,TGTGCCAGCAGCCAACAGGCGTCGAGAGCAGTCGAGAACACCATATATTTT
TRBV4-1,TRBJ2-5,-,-,CASSRYYSGEETQYF,TGCGCCAGCAGCCGATACTACTCAGGGGAAGAGACCCAGTACTTC
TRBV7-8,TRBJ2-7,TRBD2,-,CASSLRPWTSGTPFSPTKEYF,TGTGCCAGCAGCTTACGCCCGTGGACTAGCGGGACCCCCTTCTCTCCTACGAAGGAGTACTTC
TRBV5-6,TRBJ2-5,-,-,CASSARIQETQYF,TGTGCCAGCAGCGCTAGGATACAAGAGACCCAGTACTTC
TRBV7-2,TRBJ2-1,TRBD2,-,CASSLVGLAVYNEQFF,TGTGCCAGCAGCTTAGTAGGACTAGCGGTCTACAATGAGCAGTTCTTC
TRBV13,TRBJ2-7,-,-,CASSLGGGLEQYF,TGTGCCAGCAGCTTAGGTGGGGGCCTCGAGCAGTACTTC
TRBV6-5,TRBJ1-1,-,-,CASSYSWFGDTEAFF,TGTGCCAGCAGTTACTCTTGGTTTGGGGATACTGAAGCTTTCTTT
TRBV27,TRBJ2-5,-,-,CASRSGVQETQYF,TGTGCCAGCAGATCAGGGGTACAGGAGACCCAGTACTTC
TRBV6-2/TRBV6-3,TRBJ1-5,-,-,CASSFDQRDQPQHF,TGTGCCAGCAGTTTTGACCAACGGGATCAGCCCCAGCATTTT
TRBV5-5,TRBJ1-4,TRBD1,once,CASSRDREKLFF,TGTGCCAGCAGCCGGGACAGGGAAAAACTGTTTTTT
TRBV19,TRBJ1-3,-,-,CASSMERGPSGNTIYF,TGTGCCAGTAGTATGGAGCGGGGCCCATCTGGAAACACCATATATTTT
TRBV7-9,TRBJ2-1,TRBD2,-,CASSLGGGPYNEQFF,TGTGCCAGCAGCTTAGGCGGGGGTCCCTACAATGAGCAGTTCTTC
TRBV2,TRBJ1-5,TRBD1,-,CASRGVTGDRPQHF,TGTGCCAGCAGGGGAGTAACAGGGGATCGGCCCCAGCATTTT
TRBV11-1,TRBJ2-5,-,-,CASSLGIADSEETQYF,TGTGCCAGCAGCTTAGGAATAGCGGACAGTGAAGAGACCCAGTACTTC
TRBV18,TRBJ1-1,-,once,CASSPPAAEDTEAFF,TGTGCCAGCTCACCACCGGCGGCTGAGGACACTGAAGCTTTCTTT
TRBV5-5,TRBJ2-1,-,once,CASSFTPGTLRYEQFF,TGTGCCAGCAGCTTTACCCCCGGGACTCTAAGATATGAGCAGTTCTTC
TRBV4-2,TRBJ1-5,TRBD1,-,CASSQISGQSSNQPQHF,TGTGCCAGCAGCCAGATTTCGGGACAGTCTAGCAATCAGCCCCAGCATTTT
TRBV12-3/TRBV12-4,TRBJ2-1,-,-,CASSSVGHNEQFF,TGTGCCAGCAGTTCTGTGGGCCACAATGAGCAGTTCTTC
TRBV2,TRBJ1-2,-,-,CASSESRSGGYTF,TGTGCCAGCAGTGAAAGCAGGTCGGGAGGCTACACCTTC
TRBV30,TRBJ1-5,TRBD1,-,CAWSDRGSNQPQHF,TGTGCCTGGAGCGACAGGGGAAGCAATCAGCCCCAGCATTTT
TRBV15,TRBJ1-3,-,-,CATSRFSPGNTIYF,TGTGCCACCAGCAGGTTTTCCCCTGGAAACACCATATATTTT
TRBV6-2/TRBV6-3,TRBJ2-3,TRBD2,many,CASSRTSGEGDTQYF,TGTGCCAGCAGTAGGACTAGCGGGGAAGGAGATACGCAGTATTTT